This T cell receptor beta chain comes out of a study of T cell responses to AZD1222 COVID-19 vaccine. Study details: Pooled samples include second doses given at about 4 or 12 weeks. The study's findings and limits: It was only after the peak T cell response that any repertoires were sampled. Clonal diversity was possibly underestimated, and white British individuals and females predominated among donors. Only a handful of AZD1222 recipients, roughly six in all, had baseline seropositivity.

Trimming pared 5 bases from V and 6 bases from J, leaving 13 bases between. Germline loops: CDR1 MNHEY, CDR2 SVGAGI. The CDR3 totals 13 residues. Profiling relied on immunoSEQ multiplex PCR, and the TCRdb table lists in-frame clones only, not all of them. Among 75,000 to 100,000 clones, 89% were seen once, and the ten largest hold about 1.5%. Concerning this clone itself: Its antigen is still unknown.

The source material was peripheral blood, sampled on day 0 of AZD1222 vaccination. The source of this sequence is an adult in good health. This rearrangement joins TRBV6-5 to TRBJ1-1, with TRBD1 as a possible D gene (6 bases). In DNA, the CDR3 is TGTGCCAGCAGTACCGGCCCAGGGGCTGAAGCTTTCTTT. This encodes CASSTGPGAEAFF.